A selection of T cell receptor beta chains follows, all from one sample in a study of identical twins. A single record per CDR3 protein comes from TCRdb applying MiXCR to the 5' RACE reads. This table has approximately 220,000 distinct CDR3 sequences, 9.4% appearing once. The sample consisted of memory (CD45RO+) T cells sorted from blood. Receptors originate from a woman under 30 in good health. CDR3s include the opening cysteine and the closing phenylalanine or tryptophan. The order of the fields is clone size, J gene, V gene, D gene, CDR3 DNA, CDR3 protein. D genes are given only for firm matches. Size is omitted from some rows. Given values are once, few, many or a class for expanded clones.

. | TRBJ1-2 | TRBV9 | TRBD1 | TGTGCCAGCAGCGTAGAGGGGACAGTTCTTAACTATGGCTACACCTTC | CASSVEGTVLNYGYTF
. | TRBJ2-5 | TRBV5-6 | . | TGTGCCAGCAGCTTGCAGGGAGGAGAGACCCAGTACTTC | CASSLQGGETQYF
few | TRBJ1-1 | TRBV3-1 | . | TGTGCCAGCAGCCGGAGAGACGGGAACACTGAAGCTTTCTTT | CASSRRDGNTEAFF
. | TRBJ2-7 | TRBV20-1 | . | TGCAGTGTCCAGCGAACGGTAGCGGACTCCTACGAGCAGTACTTC | CSVQRTVADSYEQYF
few | TRBJ1-2 | TRBV6-6 | . | TGTGCCAGCAGGTATCCCTCGCAGACAGGCTACACCTTC | CASRYPSQTGYTF
few | TRBJ2-1 | TRBV3-1 | TRBD2 | TGTGCCAGCAGCCAGGCTAGCGGGAGGGCTAACAATGAGCAGTTCTTC | CASSQASGRANNEQFF
medium-sized | TRBJ2-2 | TRBV20-1 | TRBD2 | TGCTCCCTAGCGGCCCCGAACACCGGGGAGCTGTTTTTT | CSLAAPNTGELFF
. | TRBJ1-1 | TRBV7-3 | . | TGTGCCAGCAGCTTTAACAGCGGCACTGAAGCTTTCTTT | CASSFNSGTEAFF
few | TRBJ2-7 | TRBV20-1 | TRBD2 | TGCAGTGCTACCACTAGCGGGAGTAAACACGAGCAGTACTTC | CSATTSGSKHEQYF
many | TRBJ1-6 | TRBV20-1 | . | TGCAGTGCCTCGGCAGCGCATAATTCACCCCTCCACTTT | CSASAAHNSPLHF
few | TRBJ1-2 | TRBV20-1 | TRBD1 | TGCAGTGCCCCTAGGACAGGGCGCTATGGCTACACCTTC | CSAPRTGRYGYTF
few | TRBJ2-7 | TRBV3-1 | . | TGTGCCAGCAGCCAAGGAGGCAGGGGTCAGAGGGGGACCTACGAGCAGTACTTC | CASSQGGRGQRGTYEQYF
few | TRBJ1-2 | TRBV7-2 | . | TGTGCCAGCAGCCTGGGGCGGGGAAACTATGGCTACACCTTC | CASSLGRGNYGYTF
. | TRBJ2-2 | TRBV7-2 | TRBD2 | TGTGCCGGGAGGGTTGCGAACACCGGGGAGCTGTTTTTT | CAGRVANTGELFF
few | TRBJ2-2 | TRBV29-1 | TRBD2 | TGCAGCGTTGGCGGGGGAGCTACCGGGGAGCTGTTTTTT | CSVGGGATGELFF
many | TRBJ2-1 | TRBV20-1 | TRBD2 | TGCAGTGCTATTAGCAGGACTAGGAGCGACAATGAGCAGTTCTTC | CSAISRTRSDNEQFF
. | TRBJ2-2 | TRBV20-1 | TRBD2 | TGCAGTGCTAGAATAGCGGGAGGGCGTGGCGGGGAGCTGTTTTTT | CSARIAGGRGGELFF
few | TRBJ2-3 | TRBV19 | . | TGTGCCAGTAGTATGGTTTCAGATACGCAGTATTTT | CASSMVSDTQYF
. | TRBJ2-7 | TRBV20-1 | . | TGCAGTGCTAGGGTCGGCAAATCCTACGAGCAGTACTTC | CSARVGKSYEQYF
few | TRBJ2-3 | TRBV5-1 | TRBD2 | TGCGCCAGCAGCTTCCGAACTAGCGGAAGCACAGATACGCAGTATTTT | CASSFRTSGSTDTQYF
. | TRBJ1-2 | TRBV18 | . | TGTGCCAGCTCACCACCGACAGATCCATATGGCTACACCTTC | CASSPPTDPYGYTF
. | TRBJ1-6 | TRBV5-8 | . | TGTGCCAGCAGCTTGGGCGGAAAGAATTCACCCCTCCACTTT | CASSLGGKNSPLHF
. | TRBJ1-3 | TRBV4-3 | . | TGCGCCAGCAGCCGATTGACGAACGGAAACACCATATATTTT | CASSRLTNGNTIYF
. | TRBJ2-3 | TRBV20-1 | . | TGCAGTGCTAAGATCGGGGGCACAGATACGCAGTATTTT | CSAKIGGTDTQYF
few | TRBJ2-5 | TRBV7-9 | TRBD2 | TGTGCCAGCAGCCCCTGGGATAGCGGGAGGAATGGCGAGACCCAGTACTTC | CASSPWDSGRNGETQYF
few | TRBJ1-1 | TRBV7-9 | TRBD1 | TGTGCCAGCAGCGAACAGGGGGCGCGAGGCACTGAAGCTTTCTTT | CASSEQGARGTEAFF
. | TRBJ1-2 | TRBV7-9 | . | TGTGCCAGCAGCTTCGGGAGGGGAGGCTACACCTTC | CASSFGRGGYTF
many | TRBJ2-3 | TRBV20-1 | . | TGCAGTGCCATCCGGGACGTAGTTCCAGATACGCAGTATTTT | CSAIRDVVPDTQYF
. | TRBJ2-3 | TRBV20-1 | . | TGCAGTGCTGGGTCGGGGGTTAGCACAGATACGCAGTATTTT | CSAGSGVSTDTQYF
few | TRBJ2-1 | TRBV6-5 | TRBD2 | TGTGCCAGCAGTTACTCGGGAGCGGGAGTAGGTCCCAATGAGCAGTTCTTC | CASSYSGAGVGPNEQFF
many | TRBJ2-7 | TRBV7-2 | TRBD1 | TGTGCCAGCACCCTCGACAGGGGTTACGAGCAGTACTTC | CASTLDRGYEQYF
. | TRBJ2-3 | TRBV6-5 | TRBD2 | TGTGCCAGCAGTTACAGAGCGGGAGGAGTAACAGATACGCAGTATTTT | CASSYRAGGVTDTQYF
. | TRBJ1-2 | TRBV2 | . | TGTGCCAGCACAGTCCAGGCAGCTAACTATGGCTACACCTTC | CASTVQAANYGYTF
few | TRBJ1-6 | TRBV29-1 | TRBD1 | TGCAGCGTTCAGACAGGGCCCTCTAATTCACCCCTCCACTTT | CSVQTGPSNSPLHF
. | TRBJ2-1 | TRBV20-1 | . | TGCAGTGCTTTTCCCCTCCAACGGGAGAATGAGCAGTTCTTC | CSAFPLQRENEQFF
many | TRBJ1-2 | TRBV7-9 | . | TGTGCCAGCAGGGCGGACGTATATGGCTACACCTTC | CASRADVYGYTF
many | TRBJ2-2 | TRBV4-3 | . | TGCGCCAGCAGCCCGAGGGGTTACACCGGGGAGCTGTTTTTT | CASSPRGYTGELFF
. | TRBJ1-5 | TRBV6-5 | . | TGTGCCAGCAGTTACTCGCCGGGGGCATACCAGCCCCAGCATTTT | CASSYSPGAYQPQHF
. | TRBJ2-3 | TRBV5-6 | . | TGTGCCAGCAGCGTAAGACAGAATTGGGGAGATACGCAGTATTTT | CASSVRQNWGDTQYF
. | TRBJ2-3 | TRBV3-1 | TRBD2 | TGTGCCAGCAGCCAAGTGGGGCGGGGGTTGGCAGATACGCAGTATTTT | CASSQVGRGLADTQYF
. | TRBJ1-3 | TRBV6-5 | TRBD1 | TGTGCCAGCAGTTACAGATCGGGACAGGGGGCAGTTGGTGGAAACACCATATATTTT | CASSYRSGQGAVGGNTIYF
few | TRBJ2-1 | TRBV6-5 | . | TGTGCCAGCAGTTATGAGGGGCCGACCTACAATGAGCAGTTCTTC | CASSYEGPTYNEQFF
. | TRBJ2-6 | TRBV11-2 | . | TGTGCCAGCACCTCCTGGGCGAACTCTGGGGCCAACGTCCTGACTTTC | CASTSWANSGANVLTF
. | TRBJ2-3 | TRBV7-9 | . | TGTGCCAGCAGCTTAGCTACAGTCACAGATACGCAGTATTTT | CASSLATVTDTQYF
many | TRBJ2-7 | TRBV20-1 | . | TGCAGTGCTTTCCAGGGGACAAGGCGGGAGCAGTACTTC | CSAFQGTRREQYF
few | TRBJ2-5 | TRBV27 | . | TGTGCCAGCAGTTTATTTTACCAAGAGACCCAGTACTTC | CASSLFYQETQYF
many | TRBJ2-2 | TRBV5-1 | TRBD1 | TGCGCCAGCGTAGCCGGGACAGGGAACACCGGGGAGCTGTTTTTT | CASVAGTGNTGELFF
many | TRBJ2-5 | TRBV6-1 | . | TGTGCCAGCAGTGAGGTCGGAGAGACCCAGTACTTC | CASSEVGETQYF
. | TRBJ1-4 | TRBV15 | . | TGTGCCACCAGCAGAGATACTAAATTCGGGAGGGGTGAAAAACTGTTTTTT | CATSRDTKFGRGEKLFF
many | TRBJ1-6 | TRBV20-1 | . | TGCAGTGCTAAGTGGGGGGAGGGGTTGGATAATTCACCCCTCCACTTT | CSAKWGEGLDNSPLHF
many | TRBJ1-6 | TRBV9 | . | TGTGCCAGCAGCGTAGATGAGAGCTCCTATAATTCACCCCTCCACTTT | CASSVDESSYNSPLHF
few | TRBJ2-6 | TRBV20-1 | TRBD1 | TGCAGTGCTACCGGGACAGCCTCCTCTGGGGCCAACGTCCTGACTTTC | CSATGTASSGANVLTF